One and the same sample provided the 30 T cell receptor beta chains below, sequenced in a study of blood T cell repertoires in COVID-19. The data were produced by immunoSEQ multiplex PCR, yet TCRdb's version contains in-frame clones alone and is incomplete. The sample holds around 110,000 clones; approximately 80% are singletons and the top ten take roughly 7.1%. Sequenced material: peripheral blood. These receptors came from a man between 65 and 79 years old with active or convalescent COVID-19.

CDR3 in DNA: TGTGCCAGCAGCTTAAGCCCGCAGGGTAGTAAGTACGAGCAGTACTTC. Amino acid sequence: CASSLSPQGSKYEQYF. J is TRBJ2-7 and V is TRBV7-2; possible D gene TRBD1, 5 bases. CDR3 length: 16 amino acids. From germline, CDR1 is SGHTA and CDR2 FQGNSA. The germline V and J ends were trimmed by 2 bases and 4 bases, with 18 bases remaining between them.

The chain is built from TRBV7-9 and TRBJ1-1; a weak D match, TRBD1 (5 bases). The CDR3 covers 16 residues. Trimming left V 4 bases short and J 1 base short, with 16 bases between. Germline V gene lookup returns CDR1 SEHNR and CDR2 FQNEAQ (reference sequence). CDR3 region: CASSSEGRGANTEAFF. The CDR3 DNA reads TGTGCCAGCAGCTCGGAGGGGCGAGGTGCGAACACTGAAGCTTTCTTT.

This clone appeared a single time. V is TRBV10-3 and J is TRBJ2-3; 7 nucleotides line up with TRBD1. V dropped 4 bases and J dropped 0; count of bases not matched to a gene: 16. Germline lookup yields CDR1 ENHRY and CDR2 SYGVKD. The CDR3 totals 19 residues. The CDR3 reads CAISAARQGRLSSTDTQYF. The CDR3 DNA sequence: TGTGCCATCAGTGCCGCTAGACAGGGACGATTGTCTAGCACAGATACGCAGTATTTT.

The chain is built from TRBV5-1 and TRBJ2-1; perhaps TRBD2 as D (6 bases). V was cut by 4 bases and J by 3 bases, with 14 bases left in between. Per germline, CDR1 SGHRS and CDR2 YFSETQ. The CDR3 spans 15 residues. The CDR3 DNA follows: TGCGCCAGCAGCCCGTCGGGACTCAGCTACAATGAGCAGTTCTTC. Its translation is CASSPSGLSYNEQFF.

The V and J genes are TRBV25-1 and TRBJ2-3; 11 bases are a match to TRBD2. Germline V gene data show CDR1 as MGHDK and CDR2 as SYGVNS. V was clipped by 5 bases and J by 7 bases; unmatched bases: 14. This CDR3 spans 17 amino acids. The CDR3 sequence is CASSRPTSGVLSHTQYF. As DNA, the CDR3 is TGTGCCAGCAGTAGGCCGACTAGCGGGGTGTTATCACATACGCAGTATTTT.

The rearrangement links TRBV10-2 to TRBJ1-2; tentative D call: TRBD1 (6 bases). The CDR3 extends over 14 amino acids. V dropped 0 bases and J dropped 6 bases, with 11 bases sitting between them. The germline V gene encodes CDR1 WSHSY and CDR2 SAAADI. Here the CDR3 reads CASSESGQTNGYTF. CDR3 DNA: TGCGCCAGCAGTGAGTCCGGACAGACCAATGGCTACACCTTC.

This chain joins TRBV7-6 and TRBJ2-5; TRBD2 aligns across 11 bases. CDR3 length equals 16 residues. Trimming took 2 bases from V and 1 from J; bases not matched to a gene: 3. CDR1 and CDR2 (germline): SGHVS, FNYEAQ. The CDR3 DNA reads as TGTGCCAGCAGCTTAAATAGCGGGAGGGCCCAAGAGACCCAGTACTTC. Translated, it gives CASSLNSGRAQETQYF. The full variable domain, rest sourced from reference TRBV7-6 and TRBJ2-5, is GAGVSQSPRYKVTKRGQDVALRCDPISGHVSLYWYRQALGQGPEFLTYFNYEAQQDKSGLPNDRFSAERPEGSISTLTIQRTEQRDSAMYRCASSLNSGRAQETQYFGPGTRLLVL.

This clone was counted a single time. Here the CDR3 DNA reads TGTGCCAGCATAGGTGGGGCGAAACAGGGGGCGCGGGATGGCTACACCTTC. This codes for CASIGGAKQGARDGYTF. The chain combines TRBV28 with TRBJ1-2; the match to TRBD1 covers 9 bases. This CDR3 spans 17 amino acids. Trimming at V came to 7 bases and at J to 6 bases, leaving 18 bases not matched to a gene. CDR1 is MDHEN and CDR2 is SYDVKM in the germline V gene.

The gene calls are TRBV30 and TRBJ2-1, with a possible D match to TRBD1 (5 bases). CDR3 length: 13 amino acids. Germline CDR1 is GTSNPN and CDR2 is SVGIG (reference sequence). Deletions cut 5 bases from V and 2 bases from J, with 10 bases between. As DNA, the CDR3 is TGTGCCTGGGCGCCAGGGACCTACAATGAGCAGTTCTTC. The encoded protein is CAWAPGTYNEQFF. Combining the CDR3 with reference TRBV30 and TRBJ2-1 gives the whole variable domain SQTIHQWPATLVQPVGSPLSLECTVEGTSNPNLYWYRQAAGRGLQLLFYSVGIGQISSEVPQNLSASRPQDRQFILSSKKLLLSDSGFYLCAWAPGTYNEQFFGPGTRLTVL.

CDR3 bases: TGTGCCAGCAGTGGCCCAGTTGGCACTGAAGCTTTCTTT. Its protein product is CASSGPVGTEAFF. This chain connects TRBV28 to TRBJ1-1; D not resolved. The CDR3 has 13 amino acids. CDR1 and CDR2 (germline): MDHEN, SYDVKM. The ends were cut back, 5 bases at V and 4 bases at J, with 11 bases in the middle.

This chain uses TRBV29-1 with TRBJ2-5; 13 bases are a match to TRBD2. Per the germline V gene, CDR1 is SQVTM and CDR2 is ANQGSEA. This CDR3 has 18 amino acids. With V trimmed by 5 bases and J by 1 base, 13 bases remained unmatched. The CDR3 sequence is CSVKLVRGLAGPQETQYF. CDR3 in DNA: TGCAGCGTTAAGCTTGTCCGGGGACTAGCGGGACCCCAAGAGACCCAGTACTTC.

This chain joins TRBV3-1 (or the pseudogene TRBV3-2) and TRBJ1-1; no clear D. V was trimmed by 4 bases and J by 0 bases, leaving 6 bases between them. Per the germline V gene, CDR1 is LGHDT and CDR2 is YNNKEL (reference sequence). This CDR3 has 13 amino acids. CDR3 residues: CASSPLMNTEAFF. The CDR3 DNA is TGTGCCAGCAGCCCACTTATGAACACTGAAGCTTTCTTT.

This chain connects TRBV11-2 to TRBJ1-3, with D perhaps TRBD1 (5 bases). The CDR3 runs to 14 residues. Germline CDR1 is SGHAT and CDR2 is FQNNGV. Trimming took 5 bases from V and 3 from J, leaving 11 bases between them. This CDR3 is CASSMSGGGNTIYF. For the CDR3, the DNA is TGTGCCAGCAGCATGTCGGGGGGTGGAAACACCATATATTTT.

The V gene is TRBV28, the J gene TRBJ2-6; TRBD2 matches 9 bases. Germline-derived CDR1 and CDR2 are MDHEN and SYDVKM. V lost 4 bases, J lost 3 bases, and 13 bases stayed unmatched. CDR3 length: 19 residues. DNA for the CDR3: TGTGCCAGCAGTTACGACCCGCAGCGGGAGGTCGGTGGGGCCAACGTCCTGACTTTC. This encodes CASSYDPQREVGGANVLTF.

The J gene is TRBJ1-4, the V gene TRBV7-2, with D maybe TRBD1 (6 bases). The CDR3 covers 15 residues. V was trimmed by 1 base and J by 0 bases, leaving 6 bases between them. The germline V gene has CDR1 SGHTA and CDR2 FQGNSA. CDR3 region: CASSLDRATNEKLFF. The CDR3 DNA sequence: TGTGCCAGCAGCTTAGACAGGGCAACTAATGAAAAACTGTTTTTT.

The genes are TRBV9 and TRBJ2-3; a weak D match, TRBD1 (5 bases). Trimming shortened V by 0 bases and J by 2 bases, and 10 bases separated the two germline ends. The CDR3 totals 15 residues. In germline, CDR1 is SGDLS, CDR2 YYNGEE. CDR3 region: CASSVGGSFTDTQYF. CDR3 coding DNA: TGTGCCAGCAGCGTAGGGGGCAGTTTCACAGATACGCAGTATTTT.

The chain combines TRBV7-9 with TRBJ2-7; 9 nucleotides match TRBD1. The CDR3 runs to 14 residues. CDR1 is SEHNR and CDR2 is FQNEAQ in the germline V gene (reference sequence). Trimming took 5 bases from V and 2 from J; bases not matched to a gene: 4. Written as DNA, the CDR3 is TGTGCCAGCAGCCTTCGGACAGGGGCCTACGAGCAGTACTTC. Residues: CASSLRTGAYEQYF.

The V and J genes are TRBV7-2 and TRBJ1-2, with 8 bases identical to TRBD1. V was pared by 8 bases and J by 8 bases, with 10 bases of the junction left unmatched. The CDR3 sequence is 13 residues long. Germline V lookup: CDR1 SGHTA, CDR2 FQGNSA. CDR3 coding DNA: TGTGCCAGCCACCAATCAGGGGGCGCGGGCTACACCTTC. This encodes CASHQSGGAGYTF.

The CDR3 loop is CASSLVGGSSYNEQFF. CDR3 DNA: TGTGCCAGCAGCTTGGTGGGGGGTAGCTCCTACAATGAGCAGTTCTTC. The J gene is TRBJ2-1, the V gene TRBV5-4; perhaps TRBD2 as D (6 bases). Germline V gives CDR1 SGHNT, CDR2 YYREEE (reference sequence). This CDR3 has 16 residues. The V and J ends lost 0 bases and 0 bases respectively, with 10 bases between them.

This sequence joins TRBV27 and TRBJ1-1; D call uncertain. Germline assignment: CDR1 MNHEY and CDR2 SMNVEV (reference sequence). The V gene lost 2 bases and the J gene lost 4 bases, with 20 bases spanning the gap. CDR3 length: 17 amino acids. The CDR3 bases are TGTGCCAGCAGTTTAGATAGTGAAGAGGGAAGGATCACTGAAGCTTTCTTT. This sequence encodes CASSLDSEEGRITEAFF.

The gene calls are TRBV28 and TRBJ1-3, with a weak D call TRBD1 (5 bases). Germline loops: CDR1 MDHEN, CDR2 SYDVKM. This CDR3 contains 19 residues. V was clipped by 3 bases and J by 1 base, with 22 bases between them. CDR3 bases: TGTGCCAGCAGTTTTGAAGTGTTCGGGGGAAGGGGTTCTGGAAACACCATATATTTT. This gives the protein CASSFEVFGGRGSGNTIYF.

This clone was counted a few times. The rearrangement uses TRBV7-9 and TRBJ1-1; 7 nucleotides agree with TRBD1. The V and J ends lost 2 bases and 4 bases, in that order; junction bases with no gene match: 7. Germline V CDR1 and CDR2: SEHNR, FQNEAQ (reference sequence). The CDR3 extends over 15 amino acids. The CDR3 spells CASSLSAGGATEAFF. CDR3 DNA: TGTGCCAGCAGCTTATCTGCAGGGGGTGCCACTGAAGCTTTCTTT.

The rearrangement uses TRBV5-3 and TRBJ2-7; TRBD1 aligns across 7 bases. TRBV5-3 carries the ORF label, with uncertain function. V dropped 3 bases and J dropped 1; count of bases not matched to a gene: 7. CDR3 length: 15 residues. The CDR3 DNA reads TGTGCCAGAAGCTCCGGACAGGAAGGGTCCTACGAGCAGTACTTC. It translates to CARSSGQEGSYEQYF.

This clone has just a few counts. The genes are TRBV18 and TRBJ1-2; maybe TRBD1 (5 bases). V was cut by 3 bases and J by 1 base, with 12 bases left in between. From germline, CDR1 is KGHSH and CDR2 LQKENI. The CDR3 contains 15 residues. The CDR3 spells CASSPTTVFNYGYTF. Here the CDR3 DNA reads TGTGCCAGCTCACCGACGACAGTTTTTAACTATGGCTACACCTTC.

This clone has a single count. J is TRBJ1-1 and V is TRBV30; 7 bases are shared with TRBD1. Germline V CDR1 and CDR2: GTSNPN, SVGIG (reference sequence). V gave up 4 bases and J gave up 1 base; unmatched junction bases: 3. The CDR3 contains 13 residues. The CDR3 loop reads CAWTRQGNTEAFF. CDR3 coding DNA: TGTGCCTGGACCCGACAGGGGAACACTGAAGCTTTCTTT.

This CDR3 is CASSLSPSRGANEQFF. CDR3 nucleotides: TGTGCCAGCAGCTTATCCCCTAGCAGGGGGGCGAATGAGCAGTTCTTC. The rearrangement uses TRBV11-1 and TRBJ2-1, with D possibly being TRBD1 (7 bases). Germline CDR1 is SGHAT and CDR2 is FQDESV (reference sequence). The CDR3 sequence is 16 residues long. The V end lost 2 bases, the J end lost 7 bases, and 18 bases lay between the germline ends.

The chain links TRBV6-1 to TRBJ2-7; 11 bases match TRBD2. The CDR3 loop spans 15 amino acids. V trimming: 3 bases; J trimming: 4 bases; junction bases outside the gene matches: 5. The germline V gene has CDR1 MNHNS and CDR2 SASEGT. For the CDR3, the DNA is TGTGCCAGCAGTGAGGCGGGACTAGCGGCATACGAGCAGTACTTC. As protein: CASSEAGLAAYEQYF.

The chain recombines TRBV11-2 with TRBJ2-1; 11 nucleotides align to TRBD2. V shed 5 bases, J shed 4 bases, and the junction held 4 bases outside the gene matches. The CDR3 runs to 15 residues. CDR1 and CDR2 (germline): SGHAT, FQNNGV. CDR3 amino acids: CASSPTSGSYNEQFF. DNA of the CDR3: TGTGCCAGCAGCCCCACTAGCGGGAGTTACAATGAGCAGTTCTTC.

This chain joins TRBV9 and TRBJ2-1, with 9 bases identical to TRBD2. The CDR3 contains 15 residues. Germline loops: CDR1 SGDLS, CDR2 YYNGEE. The ends lost 0 bases at V and 2 bases at J; junction bases unmatched: 0. The CDR3 DNA reads TGTGCCAGCAGCGTAGTAGCGGGAGCCTACAATGAGCAGTTCTTC. It encodes CASSVVAGAYNEQFF.

V and J are TRBV28 and TRBJ2-7, with a possible D match to TRBD1 (5 bases). In germline, CDR1 is MDHEN, CDR2 SYDVKM. Trimming removed 6 bases at V and 0 bases at J, with 15 bases between. The CDR3 totals 15 residues. The CDR3 loop is CASSKTALGSYEQYF. The CDR3 region has the DNA TGTGCCAGCAGCAAGACAGCCCTTGGCTCCTACGAGCAGTACTTC.